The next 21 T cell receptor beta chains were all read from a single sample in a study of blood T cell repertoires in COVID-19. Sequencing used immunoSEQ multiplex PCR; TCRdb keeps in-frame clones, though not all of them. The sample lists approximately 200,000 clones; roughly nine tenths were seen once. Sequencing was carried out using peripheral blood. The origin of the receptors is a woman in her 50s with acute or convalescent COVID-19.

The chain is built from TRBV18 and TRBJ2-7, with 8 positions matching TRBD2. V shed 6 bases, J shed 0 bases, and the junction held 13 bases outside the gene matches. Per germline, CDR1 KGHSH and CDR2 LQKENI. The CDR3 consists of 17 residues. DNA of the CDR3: TGTGCCAGCTCCGCCCGTTTTTCTAGCGGGCCCTCCTACGAGCAGTACTTC. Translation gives CASSARFSSGPSYEQYF.

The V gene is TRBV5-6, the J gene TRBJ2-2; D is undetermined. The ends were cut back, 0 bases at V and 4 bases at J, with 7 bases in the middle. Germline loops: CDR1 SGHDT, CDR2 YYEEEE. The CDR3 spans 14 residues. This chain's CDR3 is CASSLVSSTGELFF. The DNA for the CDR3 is TGTGCCAGCAGCTTGGTCTCCAGCACCGGGGAGCTGTTTTTT.

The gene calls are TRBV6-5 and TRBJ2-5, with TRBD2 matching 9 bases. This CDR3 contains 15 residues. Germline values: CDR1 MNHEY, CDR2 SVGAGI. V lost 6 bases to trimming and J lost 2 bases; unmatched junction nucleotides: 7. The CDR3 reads CASRTGLALQETQYF. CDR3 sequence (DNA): TGTGCCAGCAGAACGGGACTAGCCTTACAAGAGACCCAGTACTTC.

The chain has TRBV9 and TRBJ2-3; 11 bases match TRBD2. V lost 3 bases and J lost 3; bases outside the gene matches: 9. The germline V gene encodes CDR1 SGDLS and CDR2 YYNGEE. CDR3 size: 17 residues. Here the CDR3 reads CASSDSGRAVGTDTQYF. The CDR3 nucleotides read TGTGCCAGCAGCGATAGCGGGAGGGCCGTAGGTACAGATACGCAGTATTTT.

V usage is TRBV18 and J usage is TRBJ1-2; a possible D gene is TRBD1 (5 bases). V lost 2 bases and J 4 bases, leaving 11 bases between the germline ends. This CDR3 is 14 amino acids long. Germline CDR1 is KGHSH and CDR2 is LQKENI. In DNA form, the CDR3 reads TGTGCCAGCTCACCAGATCAAGGGGCCTATGGCTACACCTTC. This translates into CASSPDQGAYGYTF.

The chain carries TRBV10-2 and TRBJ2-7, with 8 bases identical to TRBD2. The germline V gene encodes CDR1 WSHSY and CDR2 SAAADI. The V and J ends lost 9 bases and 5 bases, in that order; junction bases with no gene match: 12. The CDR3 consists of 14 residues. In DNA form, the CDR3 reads TGCGCCAGTTGGTCTCTGGCGGGAGGTCACGAGCAGTACTTC. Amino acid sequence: CASWSLAGGHEQYF.

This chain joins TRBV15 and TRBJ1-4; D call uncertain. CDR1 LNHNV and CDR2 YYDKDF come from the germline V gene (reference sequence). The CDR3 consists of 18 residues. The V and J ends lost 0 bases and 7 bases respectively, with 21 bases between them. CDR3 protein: CATSRDRDRSKVSEKLFF. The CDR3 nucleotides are TGTGCCACCAGCAGAGATCGAGATCGGTCCAAAGTTAGTGAAAAACTGTTTTTT.

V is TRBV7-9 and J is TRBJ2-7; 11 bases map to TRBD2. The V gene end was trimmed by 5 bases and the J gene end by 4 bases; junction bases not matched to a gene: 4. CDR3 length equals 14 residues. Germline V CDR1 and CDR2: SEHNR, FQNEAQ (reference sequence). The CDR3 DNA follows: TGTGCCAGCAGCCCCGGACTAGCGGGTTACGAGCAGTACTTC. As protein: CASSPGLAGYEQYF.

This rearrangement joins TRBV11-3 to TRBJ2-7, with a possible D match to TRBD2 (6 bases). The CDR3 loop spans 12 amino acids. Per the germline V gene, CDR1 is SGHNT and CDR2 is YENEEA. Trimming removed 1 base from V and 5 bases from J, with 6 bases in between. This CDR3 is CASSLGTNEQYF. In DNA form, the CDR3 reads TGTGCCAGCAGCTTAGGGACTAACGAGCAGTACTTC. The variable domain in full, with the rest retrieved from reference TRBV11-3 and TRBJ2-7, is EAGVVQSPRYKIIEKKQPVAFWCNPISGHNTLYWYLQNLGQGPELLIRYENEEAVDDSQLPKDRFSAERLKGVDSTLKIQPAELGDSAVYLCASSLGTNEQYFGPGTRLTVT.

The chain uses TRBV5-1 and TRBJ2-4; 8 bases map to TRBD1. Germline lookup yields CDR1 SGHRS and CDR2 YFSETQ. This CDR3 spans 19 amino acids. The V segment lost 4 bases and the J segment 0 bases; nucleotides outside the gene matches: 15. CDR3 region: CASSTGQAVAVGAKNIQYF. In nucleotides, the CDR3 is TGCGCCAGCAGCACGGGACAGGCAGTAGCGGTGGGAGCCAAAAACATTCAGTACTTC.

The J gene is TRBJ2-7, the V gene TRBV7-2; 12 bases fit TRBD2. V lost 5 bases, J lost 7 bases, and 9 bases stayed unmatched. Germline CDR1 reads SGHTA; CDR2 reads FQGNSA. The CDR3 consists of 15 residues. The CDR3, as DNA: TGTGCCAGCAGCCCTCTAGCGGGAGGGCCAAGGGAGCAGTACTTC. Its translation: CASSPLAGGPREQYF. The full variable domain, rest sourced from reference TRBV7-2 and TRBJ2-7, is GAGVSQSPSNKVTEKGKDVELRCDPISGHTALYWYRQSLGQGLEFLIYFQGNSAPDKSGLPSDRFSAERTGGSVSTLTIQRTQQEDSAVYLCASSPLAGGPREQYFGPGTRLTVT.

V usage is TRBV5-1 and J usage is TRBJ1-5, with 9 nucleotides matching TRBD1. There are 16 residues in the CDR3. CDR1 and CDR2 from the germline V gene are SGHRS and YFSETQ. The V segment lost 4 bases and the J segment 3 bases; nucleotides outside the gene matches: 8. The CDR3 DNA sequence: TGCGCCAGCAGCCCGGGGACAGGGAGTACCAATCAGCCCCAGCATTTT. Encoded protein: CASSPGTGSTNQPQHF.

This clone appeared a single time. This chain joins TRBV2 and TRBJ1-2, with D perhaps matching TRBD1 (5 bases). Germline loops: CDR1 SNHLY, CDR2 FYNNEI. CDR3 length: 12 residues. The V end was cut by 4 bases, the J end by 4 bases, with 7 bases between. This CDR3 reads CASSGQGYGYTF. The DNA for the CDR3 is TGTGCCAGCAGTGGTCAGGGCTATGGCTACACCTTC.

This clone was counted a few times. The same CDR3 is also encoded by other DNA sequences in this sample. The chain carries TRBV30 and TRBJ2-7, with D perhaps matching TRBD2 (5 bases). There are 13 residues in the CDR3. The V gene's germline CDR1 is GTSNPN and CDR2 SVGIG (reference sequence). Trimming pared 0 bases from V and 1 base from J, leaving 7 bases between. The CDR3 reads CAWSVGGSYEQYF. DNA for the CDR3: TGTGCCTGGAGTGTGGGCGGGTCCTACGAGCAGTACTTC. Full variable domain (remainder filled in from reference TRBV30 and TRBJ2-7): SQTIHQWPATLVQPVGSPLSLECTVEGTSNPNLYWYRQAAGRGLQLLFYSVGIGQISSEVPQNLSASRPQDRQFILSSKKLLLSDSGFYLCAWSVGGSYEQYFGPGTRLTVT.

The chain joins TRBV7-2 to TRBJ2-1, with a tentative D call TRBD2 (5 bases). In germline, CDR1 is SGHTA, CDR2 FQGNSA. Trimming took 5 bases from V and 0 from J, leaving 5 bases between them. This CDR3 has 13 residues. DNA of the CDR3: TGTGCCAGCAGCCGGGACTCCTACAATGAGCAGTTCTTC. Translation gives CASSRDSYNEQFF.

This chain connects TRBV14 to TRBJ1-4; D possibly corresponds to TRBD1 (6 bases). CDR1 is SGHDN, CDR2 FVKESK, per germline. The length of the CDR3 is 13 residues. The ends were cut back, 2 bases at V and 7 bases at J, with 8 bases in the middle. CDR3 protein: CASSQRGIEKLFF. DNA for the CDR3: TGTGCCAGCAGCCAAAGGGGGATTGAAAAACTGTTTTTT.

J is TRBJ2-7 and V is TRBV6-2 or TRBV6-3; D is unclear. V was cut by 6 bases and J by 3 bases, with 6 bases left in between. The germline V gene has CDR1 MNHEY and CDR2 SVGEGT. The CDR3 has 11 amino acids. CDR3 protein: CASSFNYEQYF. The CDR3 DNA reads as TGTGCCAGCAGCTTCAACTACGAGCAGTACTTC.

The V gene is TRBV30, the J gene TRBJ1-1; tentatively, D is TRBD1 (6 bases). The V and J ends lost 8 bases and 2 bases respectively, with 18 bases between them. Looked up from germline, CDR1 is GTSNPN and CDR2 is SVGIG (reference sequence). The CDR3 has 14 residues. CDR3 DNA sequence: TGTGCCCGGGAAAAAGTAGGGGGTAACACTGAAGCTTTCTTT. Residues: CAREKVGGNTEAFF.

This chain's CDR3 is CASSQAQAYTGELFF. The CDR3 region has the DNA TGTGCCAGCAGCCAAGCACAGGCCTACACCGGGGAGCTGTTTTTT. This rearrangement joins TRBV3-1 (or the pseudogene TRBV3-2) to TRBJ2-2; TRBD1 is a possible D gene (5 bases). CDR1 LGHDT and CDR2 YNNKEL come from the germline V gene (reference sequence). The CDR3 length is 15 residues. Trimming removed 1 base from V and 3 bases from J, with 9 bases in between.

The CDR3 DNA reads as TGTGCCAGCAGTCCAGTAGGGGCGAGACGCTACGAGCAGTACTTC. Amino acids: CASSPVGARRYEQYF. This chain connects TRBV3-1 (or the pseudogene TRBV3-2) to TRBJ2-7; D possibly corresponds to TRBD1 (5 bases). V lost 6 bases to trimming and J lost 3 bases, with 18 bases between them. This CDR3 contains 15 residues. Germline V gene lookup returns CDR1 LGHDT and CDR2 YNNKEL (reference sequence).

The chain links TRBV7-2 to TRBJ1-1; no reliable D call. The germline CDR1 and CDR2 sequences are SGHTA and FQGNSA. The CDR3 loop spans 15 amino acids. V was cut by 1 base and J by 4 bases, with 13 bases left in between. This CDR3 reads CASSLVAHGGTEAFF. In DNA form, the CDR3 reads TGTGCCAGCAGCTTAGTGGCCCATGGTGGCACTGAAGCTTTCTTT. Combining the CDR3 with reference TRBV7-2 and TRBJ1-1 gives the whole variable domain GAGVSQSPSNKVTEKGKDVELRCDPISGHTALYWYRQSLGQGLEFLIYFQGNSAPDKSGLPSDRFSAERTGGSVSTLTIQRTQQEDSAVYLCASSLVAHGGTEAFFGQGTRLTVV.